This T cell receptor beta chain was captured in a study of vaccination and CD4 T cells after COVID-19 (dated by TCRdb to 2021 to 2024). Some background on the complete study: SARS-CoV-2 positivity had been established in the convalescent patients by nasal swab PCR, and mild disease was recorded in about 9 of these patients and severe disease in one. Six males and four females were included in the convalescent cohort, with two Hispanic individuals, seven Caucasians, two Asians and one multiracial person represented. Participants got two doses of the Pfizer-BioNTech BNT162b2 vaccine (n=8) or two doses of the Moderna mRNA-1273 vaccine (n=2). Post-COVID blood samples from convalescent patients were collected a median of around 100 days after diagnosis, with a range of about 35 to 180 days. Post-vaccine blood samples were obtained a median of approximately 70 days after the second vaccine dose, with a range of about 12 to 241 days. For stimulating the cultures, overlapping spike peptide pools were used, derived from SARS-CoV-2 as well as from the common cold coronaviruses HCoV-NL63, HCoV-OC43 and HCoV-229E. In control cultures, a CEFX viral epitope pool was used as positive control, an HIV-1 Nef peptide pool was used as negative control, or no peptide was added. The spike-specific CD4+ TCR repertoire was compared before and after mRNA vaccination in over nine COVID-19 convalescent patients and a few infection-naive healthy vaccine recipients. Points the paper makes about the study in general: Only a relatively small number of convalescent patients were included in the study, and early timepoints following natural infection were not analyzed. Nearly all vaccine-specific clones in convalescent patients (304 of 307) were mono-reactive for SARS-CoV-2 spike rather than cross-reactive with common cold coronaviruses. An increase in the median number of SARS-CoV-2-reactive clonotypes from 20 to 25 after infection to approximately 41 after vaccination was observed, but the change was not found to be significant. Among convalescent patients, a median roughly 90% of the SARS-CoV-2-reactive clones seen after vaccination appeared only after vaccination, which suggests priming specific to the vaccine.

The CDR3 numbers 16 residues from cysteine through phenylalanine. This entry keeps only the CDR3 DNA: 48 bases, framed from base 1. From a lookup of the germline V gene (reference sequence), CDR1 and CDR2 are MNHEY and SMNVEV. At the junction V is shortened by 6 bases and J by 3 bases; bases outside the gene matches: 11. According to the study, the label for this sample's treatment or condition signals: roughly 10-day PBMC culture with coronavirus spike peptide pools or control peptides (ViraFEST assay). To expand antigen-specific T cells with peptide pools and then pick out the expanded clonotypes through TCR sequencing, the study relied on the ViraFEST assay. The convalescent patients' positive SARS-CoV-2 PCR tests fell between March and December 2020, which was before the Alpha, Beta and Delta variants emerged in the United States. PBMCs were cultured at around 2 million per well in IMDM supplemented with roughly 5% human AB serum and about 10 IU/ml IL-2, with about 10 ug/ml peptide pools added. On days 3 and 7, half of the culture medium was replaced with fresh IL-2-containing medium. After around 10 days of culture, CD4+ T cells were isolated by negative selection using the EasySep CD4+ T cell isolation kit. Ficoll-Paque Plus gradient centrifugation was used to isolate PBMCs from whole blood, and the isolated PBMCs were then either used fresh or cryopreserved at -140C. Culture conditions were generally each tested in triplicate wells.

To note about this clonotype: The antigen this receptor binds is unknown. The record has no base qualities; no much larger clone is one base away.

Libraries were built with PCR. At the Johns Hopkins FTIC core, DNA from the cultured CD4+ T cells underwent TCR sequencing with the Oncomine TCR Beta short-read assay. The QIAamp micro DNA kit was used to extract genomic DNA from the cultured CD4+ T cells. Oncomine TCR Beta libraries from cultured CD4+ T cells were pooled with unique dual indexes and sequenced on an Illumina iSeq 100. The authors processed their data as follows. Non-productive sequences were filtered out, and CDR3s that did not start with C, did not end with F or W, or were shorter than 7 amino acids were discarded. The MANAFEST web application identified antigen-specific clonotypes by comparing peptide-stimulated wells against reference wells and other culture wells. An FDR below 0.05, an odds ratio above 5, and a productive frequency above 0.1% in at least two of three replicate wells were required for clones to be considered positive. Cross-reactive clonotypes were defined as significantly expanded in both SARS-CoV-2 spike wells and at least one common cold coronavirus spike condition. Using R version 3.6.1, CDR3 homology was evaluated through Levenshtein distances (stringdist) along with unrooted phylogenetic trees (ape). TCRdb itself trimmed the public reads at Q25 with fastp, ran MiXCR and retained productive beta chains. Here each entry gathers all rows of one CDR3 protein and keeps the most common genes and DNA. It is TCRdb's table, rather than the study itself, that gives the V and J calls and clone size. The sample contains 15,000 to 20,000 distinct CDR3 sequences, about 60% of them found a single time. In total, the top ten clones hold around 11% of the sample.

Sequencing was done on a sample of CD4+ T cells from blood, cultured in vitro. The origin of this receptor is a human donor who had recovered from COVID-19. The chain joins TRBV27 to TRBJ2-7, with 10 bases aligning to TRBD1. The nucleotide sequence is given as TGTGCCAGCAGACGAATCCCGGGACAGGGGAACTACGAGCAGTACTTC. This encodes CASRRIPGQGNYEQYF.